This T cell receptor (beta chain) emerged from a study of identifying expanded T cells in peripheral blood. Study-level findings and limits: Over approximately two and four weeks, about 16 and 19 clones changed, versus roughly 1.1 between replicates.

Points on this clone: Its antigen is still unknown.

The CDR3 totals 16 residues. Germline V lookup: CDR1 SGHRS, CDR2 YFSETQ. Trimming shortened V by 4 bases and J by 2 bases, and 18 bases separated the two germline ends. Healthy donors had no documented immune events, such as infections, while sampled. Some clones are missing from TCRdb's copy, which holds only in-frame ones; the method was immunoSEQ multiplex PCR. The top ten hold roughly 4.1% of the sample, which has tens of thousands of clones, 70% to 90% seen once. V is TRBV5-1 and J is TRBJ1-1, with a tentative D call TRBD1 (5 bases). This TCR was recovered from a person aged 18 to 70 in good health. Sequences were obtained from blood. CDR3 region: CASSVRRDLGNTEAFF. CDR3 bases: TGCGCCAGCAGCGTTCGCCGGGACCTCGGAAACACTGAAGCTTTCTTT.